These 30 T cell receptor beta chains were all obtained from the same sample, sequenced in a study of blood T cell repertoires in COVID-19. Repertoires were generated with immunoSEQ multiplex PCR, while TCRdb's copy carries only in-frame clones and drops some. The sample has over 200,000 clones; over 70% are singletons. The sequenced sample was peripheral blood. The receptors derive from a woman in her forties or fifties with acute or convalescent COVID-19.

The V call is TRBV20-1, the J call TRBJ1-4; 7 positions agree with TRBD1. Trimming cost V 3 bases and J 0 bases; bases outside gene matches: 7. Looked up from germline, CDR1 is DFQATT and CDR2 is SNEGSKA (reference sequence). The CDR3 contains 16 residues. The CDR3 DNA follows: TGCAGTGCTAGTAGGGGGCTGGCGTCAACTAATGAAAAACTGTTTTTT. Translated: CSASRGLASTNEKLFF.

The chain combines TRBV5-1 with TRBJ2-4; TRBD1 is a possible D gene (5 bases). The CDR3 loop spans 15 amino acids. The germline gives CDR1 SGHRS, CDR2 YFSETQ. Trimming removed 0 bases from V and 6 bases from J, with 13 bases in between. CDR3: CASSLGNGRGNIQYF. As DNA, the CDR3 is TGCGCCAGCAGCTTGGGGAACGGAAGGGGAAACATTCAGTACTTC.

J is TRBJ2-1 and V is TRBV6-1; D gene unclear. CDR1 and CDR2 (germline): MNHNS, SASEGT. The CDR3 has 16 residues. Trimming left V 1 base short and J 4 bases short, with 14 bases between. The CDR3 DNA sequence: TGTGCCAGCAGTGAAGAAGAGGTCTACCCTTACAATGAGCAGTTCTTC. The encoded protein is CASSEEEVYPYNEQFF.

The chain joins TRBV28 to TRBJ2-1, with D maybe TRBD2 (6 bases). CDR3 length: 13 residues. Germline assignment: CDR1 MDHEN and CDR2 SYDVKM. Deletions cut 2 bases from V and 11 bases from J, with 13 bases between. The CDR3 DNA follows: TGTGCCAGCAGTTTAGGGCTAGCGATTAAGCAGTTCTTC. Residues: CASSLGLAIKQFF. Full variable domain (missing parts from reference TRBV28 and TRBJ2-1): DVKVTQSSRYLVKRTGEKVFLECVQDMDHENMFWYRQDPGLGLRLIYFSYDVKMKEKGDIPEGYSVSREKKERFSLILESASTNQTSMYLCASSLGLAIKQFFGPGTRLTVL.

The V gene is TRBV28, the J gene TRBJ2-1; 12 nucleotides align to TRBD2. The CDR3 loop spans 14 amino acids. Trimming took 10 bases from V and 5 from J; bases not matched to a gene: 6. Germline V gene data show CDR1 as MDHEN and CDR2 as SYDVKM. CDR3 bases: TGTGCCACCCTACTAGCGGGAGGAGACAATGAGCAGTTCTTC. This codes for CATLLAGGDNEQFF.

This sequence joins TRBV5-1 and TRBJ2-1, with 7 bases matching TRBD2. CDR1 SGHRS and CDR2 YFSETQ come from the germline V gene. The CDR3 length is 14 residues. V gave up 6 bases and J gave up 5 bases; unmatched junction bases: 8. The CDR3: CASKAGARNNEQFF. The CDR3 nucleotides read TGCGCCAGCAAGGCGGGAGCGAGAAACAATGAGCAGTTCTTC.

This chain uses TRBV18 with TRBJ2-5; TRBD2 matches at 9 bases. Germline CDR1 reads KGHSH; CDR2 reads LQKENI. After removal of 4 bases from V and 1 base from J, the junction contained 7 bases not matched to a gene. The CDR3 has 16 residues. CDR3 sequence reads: CASSRFPSGTQETQYF. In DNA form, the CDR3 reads TGTGCCAGCTCACGATTTCCTAGCGGGACCCAAGAGACCCAGTACTTC.

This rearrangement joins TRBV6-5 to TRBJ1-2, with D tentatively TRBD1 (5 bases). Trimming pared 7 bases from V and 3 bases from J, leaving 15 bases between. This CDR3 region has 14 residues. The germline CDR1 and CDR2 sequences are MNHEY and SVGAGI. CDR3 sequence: CASKLGGMDYGYTF. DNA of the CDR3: TGTGCCAGCAAGTTGGGGGGTATGGACTATGGCTACACCTTC.

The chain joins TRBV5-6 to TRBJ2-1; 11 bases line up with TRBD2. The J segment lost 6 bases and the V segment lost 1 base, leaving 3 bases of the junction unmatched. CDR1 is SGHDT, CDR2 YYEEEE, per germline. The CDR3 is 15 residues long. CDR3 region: CASSLYSGRANEQFF. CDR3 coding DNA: TGTGCCAGCAGCTTGTATAGCGGGAGGGCCAATGAGCAGTTCTTC.

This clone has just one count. The CDR3 nucleotides read TGCGCCAGCAGCCAAGAAGGGCTAGCGGGTGCTCGGCAGTTCTTC. Protein sequence: CASSQEGLAGARQFF. The V and J genes are TRBV4-1 and TRBJ2-1; TRBD2 agrees at 8 bases. CDR1 is MGHRA and CDR2 is YSYEKL in the germline V gene. The CDR3 runs to 15 residues. V was clipped by 0 bases and J by 12 bases; unmatched bases: 10.

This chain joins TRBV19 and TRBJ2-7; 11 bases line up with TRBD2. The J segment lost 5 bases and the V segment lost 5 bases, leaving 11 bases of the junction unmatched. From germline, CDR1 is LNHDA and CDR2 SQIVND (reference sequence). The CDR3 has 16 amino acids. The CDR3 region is CASSHLLAGESNEQYF. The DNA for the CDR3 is TGTGCCAGTAGTCACCTACTAGCGGGGGAAAGTAACGAGCAGTACTTC.

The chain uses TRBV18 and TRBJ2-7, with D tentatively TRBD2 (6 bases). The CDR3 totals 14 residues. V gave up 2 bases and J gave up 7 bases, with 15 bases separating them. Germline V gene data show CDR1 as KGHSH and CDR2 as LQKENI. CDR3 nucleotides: TGTGCCAGCTCACCAGCATACGGGGGAAGGGAGCAGTACTTC. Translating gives CASSPAYGGREQYF.

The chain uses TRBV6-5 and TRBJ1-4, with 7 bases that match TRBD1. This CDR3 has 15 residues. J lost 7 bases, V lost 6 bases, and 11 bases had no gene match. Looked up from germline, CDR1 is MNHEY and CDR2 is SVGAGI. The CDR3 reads CASSRDRDVGEKLFF. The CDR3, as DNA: TGTGCCAGCAGCCGCGACAGGGACGTCGGTGAAAAACTGTTTTTT.

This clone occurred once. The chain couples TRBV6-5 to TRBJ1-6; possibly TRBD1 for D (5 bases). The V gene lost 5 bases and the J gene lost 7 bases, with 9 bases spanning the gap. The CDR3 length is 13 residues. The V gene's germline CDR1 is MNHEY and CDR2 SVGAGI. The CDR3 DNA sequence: TGTGCCAGCAGTACCAGACAGAATTCACCCCTCCACTTT. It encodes CASSTRQNSPLHF.

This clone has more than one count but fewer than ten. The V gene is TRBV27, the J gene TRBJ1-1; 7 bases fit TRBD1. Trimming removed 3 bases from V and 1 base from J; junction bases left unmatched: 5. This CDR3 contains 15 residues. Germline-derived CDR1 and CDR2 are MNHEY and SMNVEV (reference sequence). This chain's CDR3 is CASSLLQGQNTEAFF. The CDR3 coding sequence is TGTGCCAGCAGTTTGTTACAGGGGCAGAACACTGAAGCTTTCTTT.

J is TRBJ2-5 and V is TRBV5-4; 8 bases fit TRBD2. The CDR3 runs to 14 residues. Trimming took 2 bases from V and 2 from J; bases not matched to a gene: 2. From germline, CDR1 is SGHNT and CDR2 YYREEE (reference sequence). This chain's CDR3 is CASSLLAEQETQYF. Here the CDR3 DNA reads TGTGCCAGCAGCTTACTAGCGGAACAAGAGACCCAGTACTTC.

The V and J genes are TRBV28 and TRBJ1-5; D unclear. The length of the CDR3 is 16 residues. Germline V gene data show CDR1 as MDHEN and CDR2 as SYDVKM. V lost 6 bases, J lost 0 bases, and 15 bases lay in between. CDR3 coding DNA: TGTGCCAGCAGAAGTGACACTTTTTATAGCAATCAGCCCCAGCATTTT. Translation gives CASRSDTFYSNQPQHF. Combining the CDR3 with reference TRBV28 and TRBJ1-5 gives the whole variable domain DVKVTQSSRYLVKRTGEKVFLECVQDMDHENMFWYRQDPGLGLRLIYFSYDVKMKEKGDIPEGYSVSREKKERFSLILESASTNQTSMYLCASRSDTFYSNQPQHFGDGTRLSIL.

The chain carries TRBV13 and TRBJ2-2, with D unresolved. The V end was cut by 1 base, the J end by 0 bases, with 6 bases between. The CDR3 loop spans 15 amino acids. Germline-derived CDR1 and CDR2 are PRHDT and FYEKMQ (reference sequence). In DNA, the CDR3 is TGTGCCAGCAGCTTAGATCGGGCGAACACCGGGGAGCTGTTTTTT. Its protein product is CASSLDRANTGELFF.

The chain's CDR3 is CASSSSAGGTYEQYF. The CDR3 DNA is TGTGCCAGCAGTTCATCGGCAGGAGGGACCTACGAGCAGTACTTC. The chain links TRBV28 to TRBJ2-7; weak D call: TRBD2 (6 bases). V lost 4 bases and J lost 2, with 15 bases in between. The CDR3 sequence is 15 residues long. The germline V gene encodes CDR1 MDHEN and CDR2 SYDVKM.

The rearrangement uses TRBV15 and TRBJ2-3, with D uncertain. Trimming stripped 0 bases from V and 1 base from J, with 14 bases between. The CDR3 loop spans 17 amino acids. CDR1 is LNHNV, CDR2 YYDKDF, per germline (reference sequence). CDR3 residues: CATSRDQVLSGTDTQYF. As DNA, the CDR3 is TGTGCCACCAGCAGAGATCAGGTCCTGTCTGGCACAGATACGCAGTATTTT.

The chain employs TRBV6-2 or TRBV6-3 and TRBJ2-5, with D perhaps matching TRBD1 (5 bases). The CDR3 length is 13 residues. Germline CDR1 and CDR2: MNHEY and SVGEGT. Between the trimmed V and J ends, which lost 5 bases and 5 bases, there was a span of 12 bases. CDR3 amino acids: CASSNWGEETQYF. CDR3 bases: TGTGCCAGCAGTAATTGGGGCGAGGAGACCCAGTACTTC.

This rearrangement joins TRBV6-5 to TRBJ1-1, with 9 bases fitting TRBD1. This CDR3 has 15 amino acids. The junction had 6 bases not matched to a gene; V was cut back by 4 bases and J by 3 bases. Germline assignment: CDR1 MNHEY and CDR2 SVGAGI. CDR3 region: CASSSQGAGDTEAFF. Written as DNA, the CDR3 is TGTGCCAGCAGTTCACAGGGGGCTGGGGACACTGAAGCTTTCTTT.

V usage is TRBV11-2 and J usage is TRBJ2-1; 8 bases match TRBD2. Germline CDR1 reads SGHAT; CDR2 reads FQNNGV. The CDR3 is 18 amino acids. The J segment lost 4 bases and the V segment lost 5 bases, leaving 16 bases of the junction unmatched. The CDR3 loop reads CASSPARLASFTYNEQFF. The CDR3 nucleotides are TGTGCCAGCAGCCCCGCCCGACTAGCGTCGTTTACTTACAATGAGCAGTTCTTC.

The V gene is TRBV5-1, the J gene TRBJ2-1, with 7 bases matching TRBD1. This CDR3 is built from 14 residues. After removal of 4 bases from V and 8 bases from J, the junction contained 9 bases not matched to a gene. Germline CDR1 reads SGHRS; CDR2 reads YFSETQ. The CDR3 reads CASSHGTASHEQFF. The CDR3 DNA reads TGCGCCAGCAGCCACGGGACAGCCTCTCATGAGCAGTTCTTC.

The chain's CDR3 is CASSLAALAGANTGELFF. For the CDR3, the DNA is TGCGCCAGCAGCTTGGCCGCACTAGCGGGAGCCAACACCGGGGAGCTGTTTTTT. This chain uses TRBV5-1 with TRBJ2-2; 11 nucleotides agree with TRBD2. Germline V gene sequence: CDR1 SGHRS, CDR2 YFSETQ. The CDR3 has 18 amino acids. Trimming took 0 bases from V and 2 from J; bases not matched to a gene: 6.

The DNA for the CDR3 is TGTGCCACCTTTGGAGGGGAGGGCGGGGAGCTGTTTTTT. It is translated as CATFGGEGGELFF. This chain uses TRBV6-1 with TRBJ2-2, with 7 positions matching TRBD2. CDR1 and CDR2 from the germline V gene are MNHNS and SASEGT. With 10 bases clipped from V and 7 bases from J, the junction kept 9 bases outside the gene matches. This CDR3 is built from 13 residues.

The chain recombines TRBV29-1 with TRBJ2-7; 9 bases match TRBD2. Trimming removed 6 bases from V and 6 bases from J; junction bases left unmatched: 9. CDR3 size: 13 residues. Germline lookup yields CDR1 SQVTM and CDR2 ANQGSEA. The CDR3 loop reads CSVPGTSNREQYF. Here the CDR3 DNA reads TGCAGCGTGCCCGGGACTAGCAATCGCGAGCAGTACTTC.

This CDR3 is CASSDAYQETQYF. The CDR3 DNA is TGTGCCAGCAGTGACGCGTACCAAGAGACCCAGTACTTC. J is TRBJ2-5 and V is TRBV2; D is unresolved. The length of the CDR3 is 13 residues. Germline V gene lookup returns CDR1 SNHLY and CDR2 FYNNEI. Trimming pared 3 bases from V and 0 bases from J, leaving 5 bases between.

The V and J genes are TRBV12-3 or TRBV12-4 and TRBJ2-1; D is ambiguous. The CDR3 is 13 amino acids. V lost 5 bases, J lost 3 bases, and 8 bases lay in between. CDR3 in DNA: TGTGCCAGCAGTCCTAATGGCTACAATGAGCAGTTCTTC. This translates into CASSPNGYNEQFF.

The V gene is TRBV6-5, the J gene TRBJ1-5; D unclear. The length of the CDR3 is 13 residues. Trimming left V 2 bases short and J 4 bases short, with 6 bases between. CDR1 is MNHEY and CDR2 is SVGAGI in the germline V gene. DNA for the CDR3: TGTGCCAGCAGTTACGGCTCTAATCAGCCCCAGCATTTT. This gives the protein CASSYGSNQPQHF.